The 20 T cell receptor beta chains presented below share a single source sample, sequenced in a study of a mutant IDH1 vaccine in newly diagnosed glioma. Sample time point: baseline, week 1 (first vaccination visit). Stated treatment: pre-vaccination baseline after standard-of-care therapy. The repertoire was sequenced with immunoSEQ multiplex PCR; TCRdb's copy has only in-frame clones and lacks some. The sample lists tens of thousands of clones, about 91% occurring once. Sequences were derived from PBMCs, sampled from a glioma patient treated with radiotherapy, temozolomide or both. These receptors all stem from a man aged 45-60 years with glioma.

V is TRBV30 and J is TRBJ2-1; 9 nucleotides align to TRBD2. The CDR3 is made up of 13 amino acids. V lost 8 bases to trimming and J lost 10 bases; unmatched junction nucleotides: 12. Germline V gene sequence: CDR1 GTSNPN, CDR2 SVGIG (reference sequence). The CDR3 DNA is TGTGCCAAATCTAGCGGGGCACTAGGCGAGCAGTTCTTC. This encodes CAKSSGALGEQFF.

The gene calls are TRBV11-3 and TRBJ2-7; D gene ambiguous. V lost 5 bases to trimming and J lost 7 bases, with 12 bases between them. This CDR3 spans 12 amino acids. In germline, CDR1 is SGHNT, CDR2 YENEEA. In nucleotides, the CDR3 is TGTGCCAGCAGCAAGGCTGGAGTGGAGCAGTACTTC. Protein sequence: CASSKAGVEQYF.

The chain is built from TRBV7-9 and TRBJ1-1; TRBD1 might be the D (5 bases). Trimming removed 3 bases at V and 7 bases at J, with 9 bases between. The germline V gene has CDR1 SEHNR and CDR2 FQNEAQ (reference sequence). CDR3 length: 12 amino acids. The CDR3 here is CASSFDRLEAFF. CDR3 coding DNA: TGTGCCAGCAGCTTCGACAGACTTGAAGCTTTCTTT.

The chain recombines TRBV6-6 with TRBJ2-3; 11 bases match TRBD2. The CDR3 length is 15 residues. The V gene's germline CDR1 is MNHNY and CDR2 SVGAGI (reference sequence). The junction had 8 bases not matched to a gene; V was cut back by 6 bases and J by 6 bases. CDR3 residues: CASSSSGGAFDTQYF. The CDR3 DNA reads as TGTGCCAGCAGCAGTAGCGGGGGGGCCTTTGATACGCAGTATTTT.

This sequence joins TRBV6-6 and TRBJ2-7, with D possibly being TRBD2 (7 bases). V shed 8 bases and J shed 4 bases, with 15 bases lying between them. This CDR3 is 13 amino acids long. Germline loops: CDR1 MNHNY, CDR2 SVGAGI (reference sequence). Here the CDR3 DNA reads TGTGCCAGCTGTGGGGGGGGGCAGTACGAGCAGTACTTC. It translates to CASCGGGQYEQYF.

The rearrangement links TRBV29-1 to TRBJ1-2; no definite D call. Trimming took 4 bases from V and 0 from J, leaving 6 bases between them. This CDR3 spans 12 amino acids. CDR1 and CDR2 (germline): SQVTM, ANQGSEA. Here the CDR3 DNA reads TGCAGCGTTGGTAGCGCTAACTATGGCTACACCTTC. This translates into CSVGSANYGYTF.

This CDR3 is CASSLIPPSYNEQFF. CDR3 in DNA: TGTGCCAGCAGTTTGATCCCCCCGTCCTACAATGAGCAGTTCTTC. The chain couples TRBV28 to TRBJ2-1; D unresolved. Germline-derived CDR1 and CDR2 are MDHEN and SYDVKM. V was shortened by 3 bases and J by 1 base, with 10 bases between the two germline ends. This CDR3 contains 15 residues.

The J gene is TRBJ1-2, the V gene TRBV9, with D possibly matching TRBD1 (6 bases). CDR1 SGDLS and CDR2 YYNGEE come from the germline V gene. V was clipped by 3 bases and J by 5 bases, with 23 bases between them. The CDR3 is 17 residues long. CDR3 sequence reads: CASSDQTDSKGRYGYTF. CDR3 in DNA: TGTGCCAGCAGCGATCAAACGGACAGCAAGGGTAGATATGGCTACACCTTC.

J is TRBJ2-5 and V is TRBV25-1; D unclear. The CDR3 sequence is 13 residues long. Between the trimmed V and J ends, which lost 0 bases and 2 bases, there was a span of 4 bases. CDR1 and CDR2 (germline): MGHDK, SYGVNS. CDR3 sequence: CASSEYGQETQYF. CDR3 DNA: TGTGCCAGCAGTGAATATGGACAAGAGACCCAGTACTTC. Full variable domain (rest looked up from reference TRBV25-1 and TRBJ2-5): EADIYQTPRYLVIGTGKKITLECSQTMGHDKMYWYQQDPGMELHLIHYSYGVNSTEKGDLSSESTVSRIRTEHFPLTLESARPSHTSQYLCASSEYGQETQYFGPGTRLLVL.

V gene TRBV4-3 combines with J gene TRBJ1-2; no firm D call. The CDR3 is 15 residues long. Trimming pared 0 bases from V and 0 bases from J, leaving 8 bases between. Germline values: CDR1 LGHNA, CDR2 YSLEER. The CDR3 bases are TGCGCCAGCAGCCAAGATGCGGTAGCTAACTATGGCTACACCTTC. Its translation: CASSQDAVANYGYTF.

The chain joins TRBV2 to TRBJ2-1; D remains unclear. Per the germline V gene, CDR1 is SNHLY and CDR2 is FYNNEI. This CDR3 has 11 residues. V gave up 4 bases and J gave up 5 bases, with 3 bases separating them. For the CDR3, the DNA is TGTGCCAGCAGTGTGAACAATGAGCAGTTCTTC. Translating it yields CASSVNNEQFF.

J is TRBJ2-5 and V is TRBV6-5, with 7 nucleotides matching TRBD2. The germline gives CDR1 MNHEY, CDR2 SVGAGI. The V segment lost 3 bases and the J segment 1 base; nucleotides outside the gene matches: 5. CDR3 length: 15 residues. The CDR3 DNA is TGTGCCAGCAGTTATTGGGGCGGGGGCCAAGAGACCCAGTACTTC. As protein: CASSYWGGGQETQYF.

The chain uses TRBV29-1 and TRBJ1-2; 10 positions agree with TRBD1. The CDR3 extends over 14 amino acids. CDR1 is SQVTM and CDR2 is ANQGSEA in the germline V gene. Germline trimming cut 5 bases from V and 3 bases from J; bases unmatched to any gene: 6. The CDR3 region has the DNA TGCAGCGTTCATCCTGGACAGGGGGACTATGGCTACACCTTC. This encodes CSVHPGQGDYGYTF.

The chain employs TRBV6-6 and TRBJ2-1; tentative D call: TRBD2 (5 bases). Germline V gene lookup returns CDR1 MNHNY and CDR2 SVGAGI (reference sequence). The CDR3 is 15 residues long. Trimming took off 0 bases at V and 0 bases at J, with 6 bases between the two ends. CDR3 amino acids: CASSYSSGSYNEQFF. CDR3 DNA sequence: TGTGCCAGCAGTTACTCGAGCGGCTCCTACAATGAGCAGTTCTTC.

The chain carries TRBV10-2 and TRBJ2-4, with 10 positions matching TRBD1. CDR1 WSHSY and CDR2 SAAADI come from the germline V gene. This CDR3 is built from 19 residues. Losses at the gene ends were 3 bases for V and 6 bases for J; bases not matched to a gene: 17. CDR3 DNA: TGCGCCAGCAGTGACGGAAGTCACGCCGGGACAGGGGCTGGAAACATTCAGTACTTC. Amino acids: CASSDGSHAGTGAGNIQYF.

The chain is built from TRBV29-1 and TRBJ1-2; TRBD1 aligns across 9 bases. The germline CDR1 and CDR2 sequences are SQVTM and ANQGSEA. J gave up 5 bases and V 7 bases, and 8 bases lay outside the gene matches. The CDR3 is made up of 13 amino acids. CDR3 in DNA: TGCAGCGCACAGGGGGCCGTGGGGTATGGCTACACCTTC. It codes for CSAQGAVGYGYTF.

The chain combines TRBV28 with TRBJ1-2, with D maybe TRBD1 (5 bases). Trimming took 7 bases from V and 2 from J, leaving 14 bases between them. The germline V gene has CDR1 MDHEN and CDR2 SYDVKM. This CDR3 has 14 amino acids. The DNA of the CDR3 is TGTGCCAGCACCCGAAGGGGCAGGAACTATGGCTACACCTTC. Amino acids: CASTRRGRNYGYTF.

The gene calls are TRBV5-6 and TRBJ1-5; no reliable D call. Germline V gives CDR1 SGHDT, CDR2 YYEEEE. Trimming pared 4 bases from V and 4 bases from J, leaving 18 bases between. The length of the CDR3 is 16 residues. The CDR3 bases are TGTGCCAGCAGCCATCGGGCCGGCATAAGGAATCAGCCCCAGCATTTT. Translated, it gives CASSHRAGIRNQPQHF.

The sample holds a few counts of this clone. The DNA of the CDR3 is TGTGCCAGCAGCGTAGCTGCAGGACAGGGAGCGTTAAAGCAGTACTTC. It encodes CASSVAAGQGALKQYF. V is TRBV9 and J is TRBJ2-7; 8 bases match TRBD1. The germline CDR1 and CDR2 sequences are SGDLS and YYNGEE. The CDR3 is 16 residues long. The V segment lost 0 bases and the J segment 8 bases; nucleotides outside the gene matches: 13.

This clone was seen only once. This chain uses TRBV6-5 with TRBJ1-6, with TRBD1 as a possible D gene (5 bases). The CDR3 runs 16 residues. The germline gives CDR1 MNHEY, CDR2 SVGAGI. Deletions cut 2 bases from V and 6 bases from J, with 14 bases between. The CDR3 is CASSYGAGTLNSPLHF. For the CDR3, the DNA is TGTGCCAGCAGTTACGGTGCAGGGACCCTTAATTCACCCCTCCACTTT.